This TCR beta chain appears in the sequencing data of a study of blood T cell repertoires in COVID-19. Across the study: Some COVID-19 samples were acute and others convalescent; all came from the United States, Italy and Spain. PBMCs, B-cell-depleted T cells, or T cells provided the cDNA or gDNA that made up the material.

The table came from immunoSEQ multiplex PCR; TCRdb's copy has only in-frame clones and leaves some out. Of approximately 200,000 clones listed, roughly 82% are singletons. Membership in each cohort depended on participant-reported clinical history. V was trimmed by 11 bases and J by 0 bases, leaving 18 bases between them. CDR1 and CDR2 from the germline V gene are MNHEY and SVGAGI. The CDR3 extends over 15 amino acids. The chain is built from TRBV6-5 and TRBJ2-3; D perhaps matches TRBD2 (5 bases). The clonotype originates from a woman under 40 who had recovered from COVID-19. The sample consisted of PBMCs or T cells enriched from blood (not recorded which). CDR3 amino acids: CAGSLVASSTDTQYF. DNA for the CDR3: TGTGCCGGCTCACTAGTTGCCTCTAGCACAGATACGCAGTATTTT.